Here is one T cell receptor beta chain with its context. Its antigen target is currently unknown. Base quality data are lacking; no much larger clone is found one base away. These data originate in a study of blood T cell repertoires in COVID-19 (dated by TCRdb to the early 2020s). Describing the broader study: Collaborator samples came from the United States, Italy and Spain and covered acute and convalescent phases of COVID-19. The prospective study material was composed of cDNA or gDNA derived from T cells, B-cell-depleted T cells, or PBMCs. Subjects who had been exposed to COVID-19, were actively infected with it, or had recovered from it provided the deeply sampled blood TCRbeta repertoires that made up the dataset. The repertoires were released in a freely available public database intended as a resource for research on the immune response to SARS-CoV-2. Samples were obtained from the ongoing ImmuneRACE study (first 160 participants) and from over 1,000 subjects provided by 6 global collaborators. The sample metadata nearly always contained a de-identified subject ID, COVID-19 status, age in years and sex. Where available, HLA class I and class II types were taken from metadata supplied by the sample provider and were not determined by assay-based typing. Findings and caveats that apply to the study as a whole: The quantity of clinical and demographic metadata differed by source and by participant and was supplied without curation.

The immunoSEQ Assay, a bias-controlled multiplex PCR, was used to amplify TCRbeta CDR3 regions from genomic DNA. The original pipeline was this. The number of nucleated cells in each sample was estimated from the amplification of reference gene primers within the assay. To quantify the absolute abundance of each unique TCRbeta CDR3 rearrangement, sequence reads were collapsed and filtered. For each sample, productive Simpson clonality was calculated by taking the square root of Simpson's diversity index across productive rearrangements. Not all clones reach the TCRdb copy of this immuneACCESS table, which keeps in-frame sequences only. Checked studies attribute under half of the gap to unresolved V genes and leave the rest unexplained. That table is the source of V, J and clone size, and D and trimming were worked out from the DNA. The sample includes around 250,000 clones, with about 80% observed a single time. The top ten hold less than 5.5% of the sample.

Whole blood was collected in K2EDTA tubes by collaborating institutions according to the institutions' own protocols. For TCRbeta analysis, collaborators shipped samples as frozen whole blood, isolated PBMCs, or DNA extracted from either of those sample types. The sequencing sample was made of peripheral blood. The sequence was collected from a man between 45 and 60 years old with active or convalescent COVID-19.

The base sequence is TGTGCCAGCAGGGGGCGACAGGGGAAGGAGGCTTTCTTT. This codes for CASRGRQGKEAFF. The chain was built from TRBV28 and TRBJ1-1; 8 bases in between match TRBD1. From its cysteine to its phenylalanine, the CDR3 spans 13 amino acids. The kept DNA is CDR3 alone, 39 bases in frame from the first base. The germline V and J ends show losses of 6 bases and 11 bases respectively, and no gene match explains 11 bases of the junction. The germline V gene supplies CDR1 MDHEN and CDR2 SYDVKM.